The TCR beta chain described here comes from a study of blood T cell repertoires in COVID-19. Germline CDR1 MRHNA, CDR2 SNTAGT. Between the trimmed V and J ends, which lost 10 bases and 3 bases, there was a span of 12 bases. This CDR3 is built from 12 residues. Original analysis: Scientists estimated how many nucleated cells there were by amplifying reference gene primers. Measured with immunoSEQ multiplex PCR; TCRdb has only the in-frame clones, and not every one. From that table come the V and J calls and clone size; the DNA was used to work out D and trimming. The sample lists about 150,000 clones; 76% were seen once.

The TCR sequence derives from a woman of 80 years or more with acute or convalescent COVID-19. Sequenced input: peripheral blood. The V gene is TRBV6-4, the J gene TRBJ1-1; D is undetermined. The CDR3 DNA is TGTGCCATGCCCCCCGGTGACACTGAAGCTTTCTTT. Protein product: CAMPPGDTEAFF.